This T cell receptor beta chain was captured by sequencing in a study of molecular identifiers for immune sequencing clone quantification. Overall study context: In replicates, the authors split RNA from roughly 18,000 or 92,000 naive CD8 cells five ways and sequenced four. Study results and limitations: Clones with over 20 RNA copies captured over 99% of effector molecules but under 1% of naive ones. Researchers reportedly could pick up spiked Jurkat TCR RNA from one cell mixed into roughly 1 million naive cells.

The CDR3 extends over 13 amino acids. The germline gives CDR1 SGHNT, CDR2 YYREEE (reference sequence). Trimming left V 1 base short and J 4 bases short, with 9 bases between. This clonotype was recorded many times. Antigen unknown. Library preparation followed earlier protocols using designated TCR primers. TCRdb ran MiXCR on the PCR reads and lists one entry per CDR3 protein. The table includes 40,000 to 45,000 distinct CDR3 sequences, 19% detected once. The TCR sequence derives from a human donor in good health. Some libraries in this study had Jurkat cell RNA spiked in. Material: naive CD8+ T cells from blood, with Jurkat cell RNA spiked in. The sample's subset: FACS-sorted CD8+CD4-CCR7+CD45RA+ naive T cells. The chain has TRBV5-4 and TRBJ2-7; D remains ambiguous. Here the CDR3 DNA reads TGTGCCAGCAGCTTGTGGGGTGGTTACGAGCAGTACTTC. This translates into CASSLWGGYEQYF.